Each of the 18 T cell receptor beta chains below was sequenced from the same sample in a study of identical twins. TCRdb ran MiXCR on the 5' RACE reads and lists one entry per CDR3 protein. The sample records over 600,000 distinct CDR3 sequences, 21% being singletons. The same sample was also studied in work on T cells expressing NK-cell markers.

The sample comprised PBMCs. The source is a young woman in good health.

This clonotype occurred a few times. The rearrangement links TRBV6-2 or TRBV6-3 to TRBJ1-1, with no clear D. CDR1 and CDR2 from the germline V gene are MNHEY and SVGEGT. V shed 6 bases and J shed 10 bases, with 24 bases lying between them. This CDR3 is built from 15 residues. CDR3 coding DNA: TGTGCCAGCAGACCATCACCAGACTGGGCGTTGGGAGCTTTCTTT. Its protein is CASRPSPDWALGAFF.

The CDR3 is CASSYHSSSYEQYF. The CDR3, as DNA: TGTGCCAGCAGCTATCACTCATCTAGCTACGAGCAGTACTTC. The chain joins TRBV7-2 to TRBJ2-7; no clear D. The germline CDR1 and CDR2 sequences are SGHTA and FQGNSA. The CDR3 contains 14 residues. Trimming stripped 4 bases from V and 3 bases from J, with 13 bases between. The full variable domain, completed using reference TRBV7-2 and TRBJ2-7, is GAGVSQSPSNKVTEKGKDVELRCDPISGHTALYWYRQSLGQGLEFLIYFQGNSAPDKSGLPSDRFSAERTGGSVSTLTIQRTQQEDSAVYLCASSYHSSSYEQYFGPGTRLTVT.

This clonotype was counted between two and nine times. The chain recombines TRBV6-1 with TRBJ1-2, with D unresolved. Germline assignment: CDR1 MNHNS and CDR2 SASEGT. Trimming took off 10 bases at V and 0 bases at J, with 15 bases between the two ends. The CDR3 runs to 14 residues. The CDR3 DNA reads as TGTGCCACTGCGTCAGATAGTTCTAACTATGGCTACACCTTC. This sequence encodes CATASDSSNYGYTF.

This chain uses TRBV20-1 with TRBJ2-2; D possibly matches TRBD1 or TRBD2 (5 bases each). The germline CDR1 and CDR2 sequences are DFQATT and SNEGSKA (reference sequence). Trimming left V 3 bases short and J 5 bases short, with 16 bases between. The CDR3 runs to 15 residues. For the CDR3, the DNA is TGCAGTGCTAGTAGGGACCAAAGGGGAACCGGGGAGCTGTTTTTT. Translation: CSASRDQRGTGELFF.

This chain uses TRBV20-1 with TRBJ2-3; the match to TRBD2 covers 8 bases. Per germline, CDR1 DFQATT and CDR2 SNEGSKA (reference sequence). The CDR3 length is 15 residues. The V gene end was trimmed by 5 bases and the J gene end by 3 bases; junction bases not matched to a gene: 10. CDR3: CSAAVGAGGTDTQYF. CDR3 sequence (DNA): TGCAGTGCTGCCGTTGGGGCGGGGGGAACAGATACGCAGTATTTT.

As DNA, the CDR3 is TGCGCCAGTCGACTAGCGGGAGAGGACGAGCAGTACTTC. Its translation is CASRLAGEDEQYF. The V gene is TRBV5-1, the J gene TRBJ2-7, with 12 bases identical to TRBD2. The junction had 5 bases not matched to a gene; V was cut back by 8 bases and J by 5 bases. Germline values: CDR1 SGHRS, CDR2 YFSETQ. The CDR3 is 13 amino acids. Full variable domain (outside the CDR3, taken from reference TRBV5-1 and TRBJ2-7): KAGVTQTPRYLIKTRGQQVTLSCSPISGHRSVSWYQQTPGQGLQFLFEYFSETQRNKGNFPGRFSGRQFSNSRSEMNVSTLELGDSALYLCASRLAGEDEQYFGPGTRLTVT.

V usage is TRBV7-2 and J usage is TRBJ2-1, with D possibly TRBD2 on 5 matching bases. CDR1 SGHTA and CDR2 FQGNSA come from the germline V gene. CDR3 length equals 16 residues. V lost 4 bases to trimming and J lost 8 bases, with 21 bases between them. In nucleotides, the CDR3 is TGTGCCAGCAGCTCCGGCCTAGCCCCGCCTTTGGATGAGCAGTTCTTC. The encoded protein is CASSSGLAPPLDEQFF.

Only a few counts were recorded for this clonotype. The rearrangement joins TRBV20-1 to TRBJ2-7, with 10 bases aligning to TRBD2. Germline V gene lookup returns CDR1 DFQATT and CDR2 SNEGSKA (reference sequence). The CDR3 runs to 14 residues. With 4 bases clipped from V and 1 base from J, the junction kept 4 bases outside the gene matches. The CDR3 loop reads CSAKRGGQSYEQYF. In DNA form, the CDR3 reads TGCAGTGCTAAGCGGGGGGGACAGTCCTACGAGCAGTACTTC.

The V call is TRBV29-1, the J call TRBJ1-2; D gene unclear. V lost 3 bases and J lost 4, with 9 bases in between. This CDR3 contains 12 residues. The germline CDR1 and CDR2 sequences are SQVTM and ANQGSEA. CDR3 bases: TGCAGCGTTGAGACGGAGGGCTATGGCTACACCTTC. This translates into CSVETEGYGYTF.

The gene calls are TRBV3-1 and TRBJ1-3; D ambiguous. Per germline, CDR1 LGHDT and CDR2 YNNKEL (reference sequence). This CDR3 has 13 amino acids. Trimming took 5 bases from V and 4 from J, leaving 9 bases between them. CDR3: CASSNLAGNTIYF. CDR3 sequence (DNA): TGTGCCAGCAGCAACCTGGCGGGAAACACCATATATTTT.

The chain carries TRBV3-1 and TRBJ2-7; 9 bases agree with TRBD1. This CDR3 region has 14 residues. Germline values: CDR1 LGHDT, CDR2 YNNKEL (reference sequence). The J segment lost 6 bases and the V segment lost 4 bases, leaving 7 bases of the junction unmatched. The CDR3 protein is CASSPQQGASEQYF. The DNA for the CDR3 is TGTGCCAGCAGCCCACAACAGGGGGCGAGCGAGCAGTACTTC.

The chain combines TRBV12-3 or TRBV12-4 with TRBJ1-1; no reliable D call. The length of the CDR3 is 14 residues. V was cut by 6 bases and J by 1 base, with 12 bases left in between. The CDR3 reads CASRLFEGNTEAFF. CDR3 DNA sequence: TGTGCCAGCAGGCTCTTCGAGGGGAACACTGAAGCTTTCTTT.

The rearrangement links TRBV7-9 to TRBJ2-3; D is possibly TRBD1 or TRBD2 (5 bases each). CDR1 is SEHNR and CDR2 is FQNEAQ in the germline V gene (reference sequence). Trimming stripped 4 bases from V and 2 bases from J, with 16 bases between. The CDR3 is 16 amino acids. For the CDR3, the DNA is TGTGCCAGCAGCTCAGGGCAACAGCGGCTCACAGATACGCAGTATTTT. Its protein product is CASSSGQQRLTDTQYF.

This clonotype was seen only a few times. The chain is built from TRBV6-1 and TRBJ2-3, with no clear D. CDR1 and CDR2 from the germline V gene are MNHNS and SASEGT. The CDR3 totals 14 residues. Trimming took 6 bases from V and 6 from J, leaving 16 bases between them. DNA for the CDR3: TGTGCCAGCAGCCCGACGGGTAAAAGGGATACGCAGTATTTT. Its protein is CASSPTGKRDTQYF.

This clonotype was seen repeatedly, ten times or more. This sequence joins TRBV9 and TRBJ2-1; maybe TRBD2 (6 bases). V was cut by 2 bases and J by 8 bases, with 20 bases left in between. The CDR3 runs 16 residues. Germline V gene lookup returns CDR1 SGDLS and CDR2 YYNGEE. The CDR3 DNA is TGTGCCAGCAGCGTCAGCGGAGCGGGCCGGAGCCATGAGCAGTTCTTC. This translates into CASSVSGAGRSHEQFF. The variable domain in full, completed from reference TRBV9 and TRBJ2-1, reads DSGVTQTPKHLITATGQRVTLRCSPRSGDLSVYWYQQSLDQGLQFLIQYYNGEERAKGNILERFSAQQFPDLHSELNLSSLELGDSALYFCASSVSGAGRSHEQFFGPGTRLTVL.

This clonotype was seen ten or more times. The DNA of the CDR3 is TGCGCCAGCAGCCGGGAGATTTCTGGGGCCAACGTCCTGACTTTC. Its translation is CASSREISGANVLTF. The chain recombines TRBV5-1 with TRBJ2-6; maybe TRBD2 (6 bases). V gave up 4 bases and J gave up 1 base, with 9 bases separating them. The CDR3 has 15 amino acids. Germline lookup yields CDR1 SGHRS and CDR2 YFSETQ.

This clonotype appeared a few times. This sequence joins TRBV11-2 and TRBJ1-1; the D gene is possibly TRBD1 (5 bases). Germline V gene lookup returns CDR1 SGHAT and CDR2 FQNNGV. V dropped 0 bases and J dropped 1 base, with 12 bases sitting between them. The CDR3 runs 16 residues. The CDR3 nucleotides are TGTGCCAGCAGCTTAGATCAGGGCCGGAGGAACACTGAAGCTTTCTTT. It codes for CASSLDQGRRNTEAFF.

This chain links TRBV9 with TRBJ2-3; no firm D call. Germline V gene lookup returns CDR1 SGDLS and CDR2 YYNGEE. V was trimmed by 4 bases and J by 0 bases, leaving 6 bases between them. The CDR3 runs 13 residues. The CDR3 sequence is CASSRVSTDTQYF. CDR3 bases: TGTGCCAGCAGCCGGGTCAGCACAGATACGCAGTATTTT.